Below are 23 T cell receptor beta chains sequenced from a single sample in a study of T cell responses to AZD1222 COVID-19 vaccine. Clones were sequenced by immunoSEQ multiplex PCR, and TCRdb holds only the in-frame ones, with some missing. The repertoire holds about 180,000 clones, 80% to 95% seen once, with roughly 1% in the top ten. The sample was peripheral blood, taken 28 days after the second dose of the MenACWY control vaccine. These receptors originate from an adult who received the MenACWY meningococcal vaccine as a control.

The chain uses TRBV19 and TRBJ2-4; tentatively, D is TRBD2 (6 bases). The V gene's germline CDR1 is LNHDA and CDR2 SQIVND (reference sequence). This CDR3 has 15 residues. Trimming removed 3 bases at V and 4 bases at J, with 13 bases between. CDR3 bases: TGTGCCAGTAGTATCCATCGTGGACTAAAAAACATTCAGTACTTC. It specifies CASSIHRGLKNIQYF.

The chain couples TRBV9 to TRBJ1-4; D may be TRBD1 (6 bases). The germline gives CDR1 SGDLS, CDR2 YYNGEE. The CDR3 runs 14 residues. V dropped 0 bases and J dropped 10 bases, with 13 bases sitting between them. The CDR3 reads CASSVEQGDGKLFF. The CDR3 DNA follows: TGTGCCAGCAGCGTAGAACAGGGCGATGGAAAACTGTTTTTT.

The V call is TRBV6-1, the J call TRBJ1-2; D uncertain. CDR3 length: 14 amino acids. Trimming took 1 base from V and 5 from J, leaving 11 bases between them. In germline, CDR1 is MNHNS, CDR2 SASEGT. CDR3 region: CASSEGIGNYGYTF. In DNA form, the CDR3 reads TGTGCCAGCAGTGAAGGGATCGGGAATTATGGCTACACCTTC.

V gene TRBV7-2 combines with J gene TRBJ1-5, with D maybe TRBD1 (6 bases). The CDR3 loop spans 15 amino acids. Looked up from germline, CDR1 is SGHTA and CDR2 is FQGNSA. With 5 bases removed from V and 7 bases from J, the gap between germline ends came to 18 bases. The CDR3 DNA follows: TGTGCCAGCAGCCCTTCGGAGGGGGTGGGGCAGCCCCAGCATTTT. It specifies CASSPSEGVGQPQHF.

The chain uses TRBV5-4 and TRBJ2-5, with 11 bases that match TRBD2. V shed 4 bases, J shed 5 bases, and the junction held 10 bases outside the gene matches. The CDR3 is 16 residues long. The V gene's germline CDR1 is SGHNT and CDR2 YYREEE (reference sequence). This chain's CDR3 is CASSRPLAGGGETQYF. The CDR3 DNA reads TGTGCCAGCAGCCGTCCCCTAGCGGGGGGAGGGGAGACCCAGTACTTC.

This chain links TRBV24-1 with TRBJ1-1; the D gene is possibly TRBD1 (5 bases). This CDR3 has 12 residues. CDR1 is KGHDR and CDR2 is SFDVKD in the germline V gene. The V end lost 3 bases, the J end lost 11 bases, and 12 bases lay between the germline ends. CDR3 protein: CATSDAQGKAFF. CDR3 sequence (DNA): TGTGCCACCAGTGATGCGCAGGGTAAGGCTTTCTTT.

The rearrangement uses TRBV6-5 and TRBJ1-1; D is ambiguous. The V gene's germline CDR1 is MNHEY and CDR2 SVGAGI. Trimming removed 10 bases at V and 0 bases at J, with 18 bases between. The CDR3 length is 15 residues. CDR3 nucleotide sequence: TGTGCCACCACGGCGGGGTCCAGAATGAACACTGAAGCTTTCTTT. This codes for CATTAGSRMNTEAFF.

CDR3 bases: TGTGCCAGCAGTTACGACAGCGATCAGCCCCAGCATTTT. It translates to CASSYDSDQPQHF. V gene TRBV6-5 combines with J gene TRBJ1-5, with a weak D call TRBD1 (5 bases). The CDR3 loop spans 13 amino acids. CDR1 and CDR2 (germline): MNHEY, SVGAGI. The germline V and J ends were trimmed by 2 bases and 5 bases, with 7 bases remaining between them.

This clone was seen a handful of times. The gene calls are TRBV5-1 and TRBJ1-3, with no clear D. The ends were cut back, 5 bases at V and 0 bases at J, with 12 bases in the middle. The CDR3 covers 15 residues. Germline V gene sequence: CDR1 SGHRS, CDR2 YFSETQ. CDR3 amino acids: CASSPDVASGNTIYF. The CDR3 DNA follows: TGCGCCAGCAGTCCGGACGTGGCCTCTGGAAACACCATATATTTT.

The chain links TRBV19 to TRBJ2-1; 7 bases are shared with TRBD2. This CDR3 spans 15 amino acids. Germline assignment: CDR1 LNHDA and CDR2 SQIVND (reference sequence). J was trimmed by 5 bases and V by 6 bases; bases with no gene match: 10. The CDR3 sequence: CASRTGTTVHNEQFF. CDR3 coding DNA: TGTGCCAGTAGGACCGGGACTACCGTCCACAATGAGCAGTTCTTC.

This CDR3 is CASSPGAGYSNQPQHF. The CDR3 bases are TGTGCCAGCAGCCCCGGGGCCGGCTATAGCAATCAGCCCCAGCATTTT. This chain uses TRBV7-2 with TRBJ1-5, with a weak D call TRBD1 (5 bases). CDR1 SGHTA and CDR2 FQGNSA come from the germline V gene. The CDR3 extends over 16 amino acids. V dropped 5 bases and J dropped 0 bases, with 14 bases sitting between them.

The genes are TRBV29-1 and TRBJ2-6, with TRBD2 as a possible D gene (5 bases). Deletions cut 1 base from V and 2 bases from J, with 9 bases between. Germline CDR1 SQVTM, CDR2 ANQGSEA. The CDR3 covers 15 residues. CDR3 DNA: TGCAGCGTTGAAGGCCTCGGGGCTGGGGCCAACGTCCTGACTTTC. It translates to CSVEGLGAGANVLTF.

This chain uses TRBV28 with TRBJ2-5; D may be TRBD1 or TRBD2 (5 bases each). CDR1 is MDHEN, CDR2 SYDVKM, per germline. The CDR3 extends over 16 amino acids. The germline V and J ends were trimmed by 7 bases and 4 bases, with 22 bases remaining between them. The CDR3 region has the DNA TGTGCCAGCACCTCCTTCCCCGGGGCTGGCGGAGAGACCCAGTACTTC. Translating gives CASTSFPGAGGETQYF.

This chain joins TRBV5-1 and TRBJ1-4; D gene uncertain. V shed 4 bases and J shed 0 bases, with 4 bases lying between them. The CDR3 is 13 residues long. CDR1 SGHRS and CDR2 YFSETQ come from the germline V gene. CDR3 in DNA: TGCGCCAGCAGCGTTGCAACTAATGAAAAACTGTTTTTT. Translating gives CASSVATNEKLFF. Full variable domain (missing parts from reference TRBV5-1 and TRBJ1-4): KAGVTQTPRYLIKTRGQQVTLSCSPISGHRSVSWYQQTPGQGLQFLFEYFSETQRNKGNFPGRFSGRQFSNSRSEMNVSTLELGDSALYLCASSVATNEKLFFGSGTQLSVL.

CDR3 sequence: CASSLRSSNEQFF. CDR3 coding DNA: TGTGCCAGCAGCTTAAGGAGCTCGAATGAGCAGTTCTTC. The genes are TRBV11-2 and TRBJ2-1; D gene ambiguous. The CDR3 sequence is 13 residues long. Trimming stripped 2 bases from V and 7 bases from J, with 9 bases between. Germline V gene data show CDR1 as SGHAT and CDR2 as FQNNGV.

V gene TRBV5-1 combines with J gene TRBJ2-2; D not resolved. Germline CDR1 is SGHRS and CDR2 is YFSETQ. V shed 4 bases and J shed 2 bases, with 9 bases lying between them. The CDR3 contains 14 residues. The CDR3 loop reads CASSRDGNTGELFF. The DNA of the CDR3 is TGCGCCAGCAGCAGAGATGGAAACACCGGGGAGCTGTTTTTT.

The V gene is TRBV28, the J gene TRBJ1-5; unclear D gene. The CDR3 runs to 15 residues. V dropped 5 bases and J dropped 4 bases, with 15 bases sitting between them. In germline, CDR1 is MDHEN, CDR2 SYDVKM. The CDR3 reads CASSPWRAGNQPQHF. In DNA form, the CDR3 reads TGTGCCAGCAGTCCTTGGAGGGCGGGGAATCAGCCCCAGCATTTT.

The CDR3 reads CASSLVGSNEKLFF. The DNA for the CDR3 is TGTGCCAGCAGCTTAGTGGGGTCCAATGAAAAACTGTTTTTT. This chain uses TRBV7-2 with TRBJ1-4; no definite D call. Trimming removed 1 base from V and 5 bases from J, with 8 bases in between. CDR3 size: 14 residues. Germline CDR1 is SGHTA and CDR2 is FQGNSA.

J is TRBJ2-5 and V is TRBV7-9; no firm D call. Trimming stripped 4 bases from V and 1 base from J, with 7 bases between. CDR1 and CDR2 (germline): SEHNR, FQNEAQ (reference sequence). The CDR3 is 13 residues long. The CDR3 DNA sequence: TGTGCCAGCAGCTCTGGCTCCCAAGAGACCCAGTACTTC. Protein: CASSSGSQETQYF.

The chain couples TRBV12-5 to TRBJ1-4; weak D call: TRBD1 (5 bases). This CDR3 is 16 amino acids long. Trimming took 0 bases from V and 3 from J, leaving 11 bases between them. Looked up from germline, CDR1 is LGHNT and CDR2 is FRNRAP. The CDR3 loop reads CASGLVQVQSNEKLFF. The CDR3 region has the DNA TGTGCTAGTGGTTTGGTACAGGTCCAGTCTAATGAAAAACTGTTTTTT.

The chain carries TRBV5-1 and TRBJ1-1, with D hard to call. The CDR3 has 14 amino acids. Germline CDR1 reads SGHRS; CDR2 reads YFSETQ. V lost 0 bases and J 4 bases, leaving 10 bases between the germline ends. Here the CDR3 DNA reads TGCGCCAGCAGCTTGGGGGGAGTTGGCACTGAAGCTTTCTTT. Its protein is CASSLGGVGTEAFF.

As concerns this clone: The junction and the germline gene differ at one end; a read error may be behind it. V is TRBV7-7 and J is TRBJ2-5; D uncertain. This CDR3 contains 16 residues. Germline V gene data show CDR1 as SSHAT and CDR2 as FNYEAQ (reference sequence). The CDR3 DNA is TGTGCTAGCAGTCCACCAAACTTGGGAAAACAAGAGACCCAGTACTTC. Encoded protein: CASSPPNLGKQETQYF.

V and J are TRBV2 and TRBJ2-3; TRBD1 matches at 8 bases. With 8 bases clipped from V and 4 bases from J, the junction kept 11 bases outside the gene matches. The CDR3 extends over 15 amino acids. Looked up from germline, CDR1 is SNHLY and CDR2 is FYNNEI. The CDR3 reads CASGRDRGVPDTQYF. The CDR3 DNA is TGTGCCAGCGGACGTGACAGGGGAGTCCCAGATACGCAGTATTTT.